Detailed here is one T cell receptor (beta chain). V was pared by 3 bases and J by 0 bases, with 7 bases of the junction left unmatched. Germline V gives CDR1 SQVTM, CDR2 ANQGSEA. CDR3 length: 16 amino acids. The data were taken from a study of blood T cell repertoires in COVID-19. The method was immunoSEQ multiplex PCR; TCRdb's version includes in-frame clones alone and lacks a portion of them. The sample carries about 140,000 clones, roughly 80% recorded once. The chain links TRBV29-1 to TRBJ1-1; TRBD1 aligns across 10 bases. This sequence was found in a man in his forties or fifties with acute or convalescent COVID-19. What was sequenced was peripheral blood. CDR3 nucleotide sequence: TGCAGCGTTGATGTGACAGGGGGCGGCATGAACACTGAAGCTTTCTTT. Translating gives CSVDVTGGGMNTEAFF.